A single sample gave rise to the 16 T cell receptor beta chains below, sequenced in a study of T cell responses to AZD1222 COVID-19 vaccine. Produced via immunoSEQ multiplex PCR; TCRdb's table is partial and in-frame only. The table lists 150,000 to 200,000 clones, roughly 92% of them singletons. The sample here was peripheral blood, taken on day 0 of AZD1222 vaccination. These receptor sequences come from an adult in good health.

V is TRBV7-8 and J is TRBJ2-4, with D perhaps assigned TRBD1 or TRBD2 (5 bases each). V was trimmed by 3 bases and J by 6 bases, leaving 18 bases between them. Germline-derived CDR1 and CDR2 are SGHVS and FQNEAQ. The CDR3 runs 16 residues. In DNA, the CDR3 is TGTGCCAGCAGCTTCCAGATCGGACCTGGGGGAAACATTCAGTACTTC. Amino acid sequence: CASSFQIGPGGNIQYF.

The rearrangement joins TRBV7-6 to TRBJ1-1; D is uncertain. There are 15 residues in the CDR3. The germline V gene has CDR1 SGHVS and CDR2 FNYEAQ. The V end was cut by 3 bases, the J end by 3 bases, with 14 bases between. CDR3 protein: CASSLRAAADTEAFF. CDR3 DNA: TGTGCCAGCAGCTTGAGGGCGGCAGCCGACACTGAAGCTTTCTTT.

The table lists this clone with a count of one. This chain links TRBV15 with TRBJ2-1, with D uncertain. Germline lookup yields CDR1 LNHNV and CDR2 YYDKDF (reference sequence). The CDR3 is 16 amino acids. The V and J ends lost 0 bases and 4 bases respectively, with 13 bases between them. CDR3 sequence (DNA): TGTGCCACCAGCAGAGAGTCGAGACCCCCTTACAATGAGCAGTTCTTC. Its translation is CATSRESRPPYNEQFF. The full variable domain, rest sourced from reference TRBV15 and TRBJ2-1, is DAMVIQNPRYQVTQFGKPVTLSCSQTLNHNVMYWYQQKSSQAPKLLFHYYDKDFNNEADTPDNFQSRRPNTSFCFLDIRSPGLGDTAMYLCATSRESRPPYNEQFFGPGTRLTVL.

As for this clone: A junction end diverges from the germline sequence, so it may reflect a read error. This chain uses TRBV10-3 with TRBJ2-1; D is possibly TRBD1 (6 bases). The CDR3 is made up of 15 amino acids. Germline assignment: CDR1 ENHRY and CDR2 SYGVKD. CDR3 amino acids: CAISDYPDSYDEQFF. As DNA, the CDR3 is TGTGCCATCAGTGATTATCCGGACAGCTACGATGAGCAGTTCTTC.

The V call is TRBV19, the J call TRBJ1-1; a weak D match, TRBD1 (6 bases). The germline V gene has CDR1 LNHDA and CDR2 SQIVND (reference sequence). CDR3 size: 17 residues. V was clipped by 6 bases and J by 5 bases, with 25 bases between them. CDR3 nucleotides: TGTGCCAGTAGCCTCCCGTTGGGGGGCATAGGTCGGACTGAAGCTTTCTTT. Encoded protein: CASSLPLGGIGRTEAFF.

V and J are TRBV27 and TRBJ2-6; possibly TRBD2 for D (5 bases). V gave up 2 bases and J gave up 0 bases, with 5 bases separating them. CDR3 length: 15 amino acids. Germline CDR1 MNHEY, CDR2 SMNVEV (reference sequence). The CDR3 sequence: CASSLAGSGANVLTF. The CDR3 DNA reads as TGTGCCAGCAGTTTAGCGGGCTCTGGGGCCAACGTCCTGACTTTC.

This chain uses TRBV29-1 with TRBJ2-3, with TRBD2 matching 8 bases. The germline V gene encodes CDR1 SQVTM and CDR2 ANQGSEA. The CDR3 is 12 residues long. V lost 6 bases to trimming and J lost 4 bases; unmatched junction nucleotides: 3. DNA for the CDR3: TGCAGCGTCGAGCGGGAGTCAGATACGCAGTATTTT. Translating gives CSVERESDTQYF.

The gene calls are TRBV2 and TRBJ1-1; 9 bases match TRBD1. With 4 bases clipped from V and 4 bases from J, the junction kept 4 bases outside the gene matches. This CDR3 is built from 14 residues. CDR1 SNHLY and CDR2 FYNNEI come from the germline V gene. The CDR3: CASSAGQGSTEAFF. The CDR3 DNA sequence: TGTGCCAGCAGTGCGGGACAGGGAAGCACTGAAGCTTTCTTT.

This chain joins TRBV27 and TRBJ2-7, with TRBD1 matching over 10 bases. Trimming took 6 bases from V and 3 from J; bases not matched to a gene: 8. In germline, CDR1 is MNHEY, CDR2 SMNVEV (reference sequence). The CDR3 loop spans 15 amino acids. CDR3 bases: TGTGCCAGCAGGAATCCGGGACAGGGGATCTACGAGCAGTACTTC. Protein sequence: CASRNPGQGIYEQYF.

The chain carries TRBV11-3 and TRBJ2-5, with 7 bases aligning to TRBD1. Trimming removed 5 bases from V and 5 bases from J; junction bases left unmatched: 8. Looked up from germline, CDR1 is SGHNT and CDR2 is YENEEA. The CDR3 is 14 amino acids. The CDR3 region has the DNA TGTGCCAGCAGCCGACACAGGGGAGCGGAGACCCAGTACTTC. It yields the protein CASSRHRGAETQYF.

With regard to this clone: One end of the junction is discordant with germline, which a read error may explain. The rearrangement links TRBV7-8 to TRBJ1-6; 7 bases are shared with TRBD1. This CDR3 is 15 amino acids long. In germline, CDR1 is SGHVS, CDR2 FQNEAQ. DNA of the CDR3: TGTGCCAGCAGCCCGGGGGACAGCCCGAATTTACCCCTCCACTTT. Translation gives CASSPGDSPNLPLHF.

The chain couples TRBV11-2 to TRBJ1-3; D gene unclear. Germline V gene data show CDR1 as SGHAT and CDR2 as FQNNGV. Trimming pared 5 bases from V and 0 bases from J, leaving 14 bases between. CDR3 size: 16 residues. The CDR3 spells CASSHLSPHSGNTIYF. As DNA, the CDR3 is TGTGCCAGCAGCCACCTGAGCCCGCACTCTGGAAACACCATATATTTT.

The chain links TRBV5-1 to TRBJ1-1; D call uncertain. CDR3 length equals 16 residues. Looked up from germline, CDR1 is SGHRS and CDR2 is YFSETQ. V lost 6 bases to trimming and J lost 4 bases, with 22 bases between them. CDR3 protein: CASTEISMAFGTEAFF. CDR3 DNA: TGCGCCAGCACGGAAATCAGCATGGCATTCGGCACTGAAGCTTTCTTT.

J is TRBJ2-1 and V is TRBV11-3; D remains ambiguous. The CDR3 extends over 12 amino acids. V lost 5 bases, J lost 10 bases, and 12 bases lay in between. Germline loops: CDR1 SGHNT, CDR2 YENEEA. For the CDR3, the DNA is TGTGCCAGCAGCCATTCAATAGGCGAGCAGTTCTTC. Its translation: CASSHSIGEQFF.

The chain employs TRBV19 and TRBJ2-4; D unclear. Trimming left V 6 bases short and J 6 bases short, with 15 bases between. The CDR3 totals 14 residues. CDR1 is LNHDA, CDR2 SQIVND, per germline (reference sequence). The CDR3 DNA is TGTGCCAGTAGGGATAACAGAGGTTCAAACATTCAGTACTTC. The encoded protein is CASRDNRGSNIQYF.

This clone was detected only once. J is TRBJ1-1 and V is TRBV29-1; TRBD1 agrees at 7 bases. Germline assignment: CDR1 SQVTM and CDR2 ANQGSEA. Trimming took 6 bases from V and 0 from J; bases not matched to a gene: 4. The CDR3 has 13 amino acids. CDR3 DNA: TGCAGCGTAGGGGGCGGGATGAACACTGAAGCTTTCTTT. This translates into CSVGGGMNTEAFF. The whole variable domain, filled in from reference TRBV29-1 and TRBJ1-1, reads SAVISQKPSRDICQRGTSLTIQCQVDSQVTMMFWYRQQPGQSLTLIATANQGSEATYESGFVIDKFPISRPNLTFSTLTVSNMSPEDSSIYLCSVGGGMNTEAFFGQGTRLTVV.